The 6 T cell receptor beta chains reported below all come from one sample, sequenced in a study of shared T cell receptors in the human thymus. Libraries were prepared by immunoSEQ multiplex PCR; TCRdb keeps only in-frame clonotypes and omits some of them. The repertoire holds approximately 660,000 clones, roughly 90% seen once, with around 0.0099% in the top ten. These same data were also listed under a study on human thymus T cells.

Sequencing used thymocytes. The receptors were gathered from a boy in the first two years of life with a congenital heart defect.

The gene calls are TRBV30 and TRBJ1-2, with D perhaps matching TRBD1 (5 bases). This CDR3 has 15 residues. The germline V gene encodes CDR1 GTSNPN and CDR2 SVGIG (reference sequence). Trimming pared 0 bases from V and 5 bases from J, leaving 16 bases between. In nucleotides, the CDR3 is TGTGCCTGGAGTGTACAGGTCAGCCGTGGATATGGCTACACCTTC. Translated, it gives CAWSVQVSRGYGYTF.

The V and J genes are TRBV5-1 and TRBJ2-5; D remains ambiguous. Germline CDR1 is SGHRS and CDR2 is YFSETQ. V shed 4 bases and J shed 0 bases, with 7 bases lying between them. This CDR3 contains 13 residues. The CDR3: CASSPPHQETQYF. The DNA for the CDR3 is TGCGCCAGCAGCCCTCCCCACCAAGAGACCCAGTACTTC.

The chain combines TRBV28 with TRBJ2-2, with 9 bases aligning to TRBD2. With 6 bases clipped from V and 0 bases from J, the junction kept 5 bases outside the gene matches. The CDR3 extends over 16 amino acids. Germline V CDR1 and CDR2: MDHEN, SYDVKM. The CDR3 here is CASRTSGLSNTGELFF. The CDR3, as DNA: TGTGCCAGCAGGACTAGCGGACTCTCGAACACCGGGGAGCTGTTTTTT.

This clone was counted a few times. This chain uses TRBV10-3 with TRBJ1-1; 7 nucleotides match TRBD1. V lost 10 bases, J lost 7 bases, and 6 bases stayed unmatched. Germline CDR1 and CDR2: ENHRY and SYGVKD. The CDR3 has 11 amino acids. This chain's CDR3 is CARGGRDEAFF. CDR3 coding DNA: TGTGCCAGAGGGGGCCGGGATGAAGCTTTCTTT.

This chain connects TRBV29-1 to TRBJ1-2, with no clear D. The CDR3 is made up of 11 amino acids. Trimming pared 7 bases from V and 3 bases from J, leaving 9 bases between. Germline CDR1 is SQVTM and CDR2 is ANQGSEA. The CDR3 nucleotides read TGCAGCGGGACTTGCGACTATGGCTACACCTTC. It codes for CSGTCDYGYTF.

This chain uses TRBV29-1 with TRBJ2-1; 11 nucleotides align to TRBD2. The germline gives CDR1 SQVTM, CDR2 ANQGSEA. The CDR3 sequence is 15 residues long. The V and J ends lost 2 bases and 7 bases, in that order; junction bases with no gene match: 7. The CDR3 bases are TGCAGCGTTGAATTGGCTAGCGGGAGGTATAATGAGCAGTTCTTC. Protein: CSVELASGRYNEQFF.